Below, 17 T cell receptor beta chains from the same sample are listed, as sequenced in a study of cytomegalovirus exposure and HLA in healthy donors. PCR involved 60 Vbeta and 13 Jbeta primers. Profiled with immunoSEQ multiplex PCR; TCRdb holds only in-frame clones, not every one. The data contain roughly 120,000 clones, 65% to 90% of them singletons. Sequencing was carried out using PBMCs. The receptors stem from a male donor in good health and CMV-seropositive.

V is TRBV20-1 and J is TRBJ2-1, with D possibly matching TRBD2 (5 bases). The CDR3 contains 11 residues. V was pared by 1 base and J by 9 bases, with 7 bases between. Germline loops: CDR1 DFQATT, CDR2 SNEGSKA (reference sequence). This CDR3 reads CSARGAGEQFF. The CDR3 nucleotides read TGCAGTGCTAGAGGGGCGGGTGAGCAGTTCTTC.

V usage is TRBV11-3 and J usage is TRBJ2-5; 9 nucleotides line up with TRBD2. V lost 6 bases, J lost 5 bases, and 10 bases stayed unmatched. Germline CDR1 and CDR2: SGHNT and YENEEA. The CDR3 has 15 amino acids. The CDR3 DNA is TGTGCCAGCAGTCAAGGGAGAAGCGGGAGGGAGACCCAGTACTTC. Its protein is CASSQGRSGRETQYF.

V usage is TRBV9 and J usage is TRBJ2-1; 7 bases line up with TRBD2. Losses at the gene ends were 5 bases for V and 1 base for J; bases not matched to a gene: 12. This CDR3 contains 17 residues. Germline V CDR1 and CDR2: SGDLS, YYNGEE. CDR3 amino acids: CASSPSPSSGSYNEQFF. As DNA, the CDR3 is TGTGCCAGCAGTCCTTCCCCCTCTAGCGGATCCTACAATGAGCAGTTCTTC.

The CDR3: CASSSGLAVEGYF. DNA of the CDR3: TGTGCCAGCAGCTCCGGACTAGCGGTAGAGGGGTATTTT. This chain links TRBV27 with TRBJ2-3; TRBD2 matches at 10 bases. V shed 6 bases, J shed 14 bases, and the junction held 11 bases outside the gene matches. The CDR3 runs 13 residues. Germline V gives CDR1 MNHEY, CDR2 SMNVEV (reference sequence).

This clone was detected once. This sequence joins TRBV10-3 and TRBJ1-1; no clear D. Germline V CDR1 and CDR2: ENHRY, SYGVKD. The ends were cut back, 10 bases at V and 3 bases at J, with 21 bases in the middle. This CDR3 has 15 residues. CDR3 coding DNA: TGTGCCACGAGGGTTTCCGGAGAGGCGGACACTGAAGCTTTCTTT. Encoded protein: CATRVSGEADTEAFF.

The chain is built from TRBV27 and TRBJ2-7; a weak D match, TRBD1 (5 bases). This CDR3 region has 14 residues. V lost 7 bases, J lost 7 bases, and 20 bases lay in between. The germline V gene encodes CDR1 MNHEY and CDR2 SMNVEV (reference sequence). CDR3 in DNA: TGTGCCAGCACTCCGTTGACAGCATCACGTGAGCAGTACTTC. Translating it yields CASTPLTASREQYF.

The genes are TRBV30 and TRBJ2-7, with 10 bases lining up with TRBD2. The CDR3 is 15 residues long. Trimming at V came to 3 bases and at J to 2 bases, leaving 7 bases not matched to a gene. CDR1 is GTSNPN and CDR2 is SVGIG in the germline V gene (reference sequence). The CDR3 coding sequence is TGTGCCTGGAGCGTCGGACTAGCGGTAACCTACGAGCAGTACTTC. Amino acid sequence: CAWSVGLAVTYEQYF.

The chain couples TRBV7-9 to TRBJ2-2; the D gene is possibly TRBD1 (6 bases). Germline V gene sequence: CDR1 SEHNR, CDR2 FQNEAQ (reference sequence). The CDR3 sequence is 16 residues long. Trimming cost V 2 bases and J 4 bases, with 14 bases left between them. The DNA for the CDR3 is TGTGCCAGCAGCTTATTGCACAGGGTGGCCACCGGGGAGCTGTTTTTT. Translating it yields CASSLLHRVATGELFF.

This clone has just a few counts. The chain uses TRBV21-1 and TRBJ2-2; the table's D call TRBD1 went unverified against the DNA. TRBV21-1 is designated a pseudogene. The CDR3 runs to 16 residues. The CDR3 region has the DNA TGTGCCAGCAGCAAAACCGGGACAGAGAACACCGGGGAGCTGTTTTTT. Translation: CASSKTGTENTGELFF.

This chain joins TRBV27 and TRBJ2-5; D is perhaps TRBD1 (5 bases). The V gene's germline CDR1 is MNHEY and CDR2 SMNVEV (reference sequence). The CDR3 extends over 14 amino acids. Trimming stripped 2 bases from V and 3 bases from J, with 10 bases between. CDR3 DNA: TGTGCCAGCAGTTTAACAGGTCGGGAAGAGACCCAGTACTTC. Its translation is CASSLTGREETQYF.

The chain employs TRBV13 and TRBJ2-3; the match to TRBD2 covers 11 bases. This CDR3 has 19 residues. CDR1 is PRHDT and CDR2 is FYEKMQ in the germline V gene (reference sequence). Unmatched junction bases numbered 11, after V lost 3 bases and J lost 0 bases. The CDR3 loop reads CASSFSPGLAERSTDTQYF. Written as DNA, the CDR3 is TGTGCCAGCAGCTTTTCACCGGGACTAGCGGAGCGTAGCACAGATACGCAGTATTTT.

J is TRBJ2-7 and V is TRBV28, with a weak D call TRBD2 (5 bases). Germline-derived CDR1 and CDR2 are MDHEN and SYDVKM. V was pared by 9 bases and J by 2 bases, with 11 bases between. The CDR3 is made up of 12 amino acids. The DNA for the CDR3 is TGTGCCAGTAGGGAGCGAACCTACGAGCAGTACTTC. Encoded protein: CASRERTYEQYF. The whole variable domain, remainder taken from reference TRBV28 and TRBJ2-7, is DVKVTQSSRYLVKRTGEKVFLECVQDMDHENMFWYRQDPGLGLRLIYFSYDVKMKEKGDIPEGYSVSREKKERFSLILESASTNQTSMYLCASRERTYEQYFGPGTRLTVT.

The rearrangement uses TRBV4-3 and TRBJ2-1; a possible D gene is TRBD2 (6 bases). V was shortened by 0 bases and J by 8 bases, with 17 bases between the two germline ends. Germline lookup yields CDR1 LGHNA and CDR2 YSLEER. This CDR3 comprises 16 residues. CDR3 sequence reads: CASSQDPPPRGDEQFF. CDR3 coding DNA: TGCGCCAGCAGCCAAGATCCCCCACCGCGGGGCGATGAGCAGTTCTTC.

The chain employs TRBV27 and TRBJ2-7; D perhaps matches TRBD2 (5 bases). Between the trimmed V and J ends, which lost 2 bases and 5 bases, there was a span of 13 bases. Germline CDR1 reads MNHEY; CDR2 reads SMNVEV (reference sequence). The CDR3 has 14 amino acids. The CDR3 sequence: CASSLIGLLDEQYF. The CDR3 DNA sequence: TGTGCCAGCAGTTTAATAGGACTCCTGGACGAGCAGTACTTC.

The CDR3 DNA reads TGTGCCAGCAGCTTCGGGGATTCGAACACCGGGGAGCTGTTTTTT. It specifies CASSFGDSNTGELFF. The chain is built from TRBV11-2 and TRBJ2-2, with D perhaps matching TRBD2 (5 bases). The CDR3 runs to 15 residues. V gave up 3 bases and J gave up 0 bases, with 8 bases separating them. CDR1 and CDR2 from the germline V gene are SGHAT and FQNNGV.

The rearrangement uses TRBV7-9 and TRBJ1-5; D is perhaps TRBD1 (5 bases). Trimming removed 1 base from V and 4 bases from J, with 17 bases in between. The CDR3 is 17 amino acids. CDR1 is SEHNR, CDR2 FQNEAQ, per germline (reference sequence). The CDR3 DNA is TGTGCCAGCAGCTTAGGAGTCGGAGGGGACCAGAATCAGCCCCAGCATTTT. This codes for CASSLGVGGDQNQPQHF.

This clone showed up just once. Mismatch with germline at one junction end may stem from a read error. The rearrangement uses TRBV30 and TRBJ1-2, with D possibly matching TRBD1 (6 bases). The CDR3 is made up of 13 amino acids. Germline loops: CDR1 GTSNPN, CDR2 SVGIG (reference sequence). CDR3 residues: CARRGREGYGYTF. CDR3 sequence (DNA): TGTGCCCGGAGGGGGAGGGAAGGGTATGGCTACACCTTC.